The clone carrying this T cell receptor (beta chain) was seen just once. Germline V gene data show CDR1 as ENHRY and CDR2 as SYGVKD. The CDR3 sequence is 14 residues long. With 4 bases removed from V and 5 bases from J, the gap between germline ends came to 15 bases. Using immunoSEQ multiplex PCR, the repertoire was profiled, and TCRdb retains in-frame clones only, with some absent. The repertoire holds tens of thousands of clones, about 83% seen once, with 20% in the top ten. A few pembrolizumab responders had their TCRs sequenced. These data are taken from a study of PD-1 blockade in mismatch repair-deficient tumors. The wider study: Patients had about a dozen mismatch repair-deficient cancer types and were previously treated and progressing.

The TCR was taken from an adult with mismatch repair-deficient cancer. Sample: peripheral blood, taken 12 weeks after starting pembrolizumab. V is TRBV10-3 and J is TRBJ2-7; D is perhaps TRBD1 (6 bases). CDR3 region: CAISGATGRDEQYF. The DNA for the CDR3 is TGTGCCATCAGTGGGGCGACAGGCCGGGACGAGCAGTACTTC.